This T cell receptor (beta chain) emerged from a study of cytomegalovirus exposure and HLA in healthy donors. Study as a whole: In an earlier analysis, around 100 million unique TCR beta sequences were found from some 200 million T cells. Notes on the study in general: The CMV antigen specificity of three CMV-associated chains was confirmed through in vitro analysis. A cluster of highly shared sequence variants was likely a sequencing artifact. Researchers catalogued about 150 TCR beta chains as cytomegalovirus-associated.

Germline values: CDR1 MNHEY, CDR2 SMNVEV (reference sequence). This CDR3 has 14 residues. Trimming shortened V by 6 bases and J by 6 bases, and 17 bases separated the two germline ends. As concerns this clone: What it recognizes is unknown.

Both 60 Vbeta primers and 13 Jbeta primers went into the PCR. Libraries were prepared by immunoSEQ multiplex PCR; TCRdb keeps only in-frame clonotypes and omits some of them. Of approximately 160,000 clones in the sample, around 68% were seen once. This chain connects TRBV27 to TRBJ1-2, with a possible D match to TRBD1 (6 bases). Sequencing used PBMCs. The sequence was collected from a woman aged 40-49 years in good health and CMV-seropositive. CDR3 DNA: TGTGCCAGCAGCCGTACAGGGTCAAGGGATGGCTACACCTTC. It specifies CASSRTGSRDGYTF.